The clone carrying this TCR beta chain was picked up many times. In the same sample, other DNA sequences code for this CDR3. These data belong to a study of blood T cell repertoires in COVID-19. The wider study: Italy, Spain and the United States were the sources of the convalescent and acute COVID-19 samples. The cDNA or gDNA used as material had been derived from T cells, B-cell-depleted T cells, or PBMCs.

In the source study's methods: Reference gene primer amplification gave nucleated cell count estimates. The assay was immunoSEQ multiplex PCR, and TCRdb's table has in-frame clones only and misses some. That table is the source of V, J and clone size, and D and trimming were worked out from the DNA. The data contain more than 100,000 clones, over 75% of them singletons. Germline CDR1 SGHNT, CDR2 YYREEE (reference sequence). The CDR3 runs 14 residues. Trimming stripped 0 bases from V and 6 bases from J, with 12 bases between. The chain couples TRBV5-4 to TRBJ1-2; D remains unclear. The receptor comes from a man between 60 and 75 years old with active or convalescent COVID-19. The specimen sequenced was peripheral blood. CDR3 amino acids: CASSLVGQAHGYTF. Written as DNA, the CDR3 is TGTGCCAGCAGCTTGGTAGGTCAGGCTCATGGCTACACCTTC.